The 17 T cell receptor beta chains below were found in one sample sequenced in a study of OX40 agonist ivuxolimab in advanced cancers. Here immunoSEQ multiplex PCR was the method, and the copy in TCRdb shows in-frame clones only, minus some. The table shows 95,000 to 150,000 clones, with around 95% occurring only once. Sequences were derived from CD4+ or CD8+ T cells sorted from blood, sampled in a trial of the OX40 agonist ivuxolimab. All receptors derive from an adult with an advanced solid tumor such as melanoma, head and neck, liver or kidney cancer.

The rearrangement joins TRBV10-3 to TRBJ2-5; perhaps TRBD2 as D (6 bases). The CDR3 runs to 16 residues. V was clipped by 10 bases and J by 4 bases, with 25 bases between them. The germline V gene encodes CDR1 ENHRY and CDR2 SYGVKD. In nucleotides, the CDR3 is TGTGCCACCGGTCGGACGGAGGGTCGAGGGGTAGAGACCCAGTACTTC. This translates into CATGRTEGRGVETQYF.

As for this clone: The same CDR3 also results from other DNA sequences found in this sample. This sequence joins TRBV7-2 and TRBJ1-3; D remains ambiguous. The CDR3 covers 15 residues. Deletions cut 0 bases from V and 0 bases from J, with 6 bases between. Germline values: CDR1 SGHTA, CDR2 FQGNSA. The CDR3 spells CASSLASGSGNTIYF. CDR3 sequence (DNA): TGTGCCAGCAGCTTAGCATCGGGCTCTGGAAACACCATATATTTT.

This sequence joins TRBV19 and TRBJ1-5, with D tentatively TRBD1 (6 bases). V shed 5 bases and J shed 0 bases, with 8 bases lying between them. Germline V gene sequence: CDR1 LNHDA, CDR2 SQIVND (reference sequence). This CDR3 region has 14 residues. CDR3 sequence reads: CASSPDSSNQPQHF. The CDR3 DNA reads TGTGCCAGTAGTCCGGACAGTAGCAATCAGCCCCAGCATTTT.

This clone was recorded once. The V gene is TRBV7-2, the J gene TRBJ2-3; TRBD2 matches 8 bases. Per germline, CDR1 SGHTA and CDR2 FQGNSA. J gave up 6 bases and V 1 base, and 0 bases lay outside the gene matches. There are 13 residues in the CDR3. The CDR3 DNA reads TGTGCCAGCAGCTTAGGACTAGCGGATACGCAGTATTTT. Protein product: CASSLGLADTQYF.

A note on this clone: The limits of the CDR3 on the DNA are not certain, so only TCRdb's listed CDR3 is given. The chain couples TRBV5-4 to TRBJ2-7; TRBD2 is the table's D call and was not checked against the DNA. The germline V gene has CDR1 SGHNT and CDR2 YYREEE (reference sequence). The CDR3 length equals 14 residues, ends included. This chain's CDR3 is CASSFGSGVGEQYF.

This chain links TRBV28 with TRBJ2-3; perhaps TRBD2 as D (6 bases). V was trimmed by 7 bases and J by 2 bases, leaving 13 bases between them. This CDR3 has 14 amino acids. CDR1 MDHEN and CDR2 SYDVKM come from the germline V gene. CDR3 in DNA: TGTGCCAGCAATATTGGGACTTACACAGATACGCAGTATTTT. Amino acid sequence: CASNIGTYTDTQYF. Combining the CDR3 with reference TRBV28 and TRBJ2-3 gives the whole variable domain DVKVTQSSRYLVKRTGEKVFLECVQDMDHENMFWYRQDPGLGLRLIYFSYDVKMKEKGDIPEGYSVSREKKERFSLILESASTNQTSMYLCASNIGTYTDTQYFGPGTRLTVL.

V gene TRBV6-6 combines with J gene TRBJ2-1; 8 bases are a match to TRBD2. Germline loops: CDR1 MNHNY, CDR2 SVGAGI (reference sequence). After removal of 0 bases from V and 6 bases from J, the junction contained 4 bases not matched to a gene. This CDR3 has 15 residues. The CDR3 DNA reads as TGTGCCAGCAGTTACTCCTGGGGACTAGGCAATGAGCAGTTCTTC. Protein sequence: CASSYSWGLGNEQFF.

The J gene is TRBJ2-1, the V gene TRBV19, with 9 bases identical to TRBD2. Germline V gene data show CDR1 as LNHDA and CDR2 as SQIVND (reference sequence). The CDR3 length is 18 residues. V was clipped by 2 bases and J by 0 bases; unmatched bases: 8. In nucleotides, the CDR3 is TGTGCCAGTAGTATAAGGACTAGCGTTCAGTCCTCCTACAATGAGCAGTTCTTC. Translating gives CASSIRTSVQSSYNEQFF.

The J gene is TRBJ2-1, the V gene TRBV4-1; 14 positions match TRBD2. This CDR3 has 18 residues. Germline V gene sequence: CDR1 MGHRA, CDR2 YSYEKL. Trimming removed 4 bases from V and 5 bases from J; junction bases left unmatched: 10. The CDR3 DNA is TGCGCCAGCAGCCGCTCCGGACTAGCGGGAGGCAAAAACAATGAGCAGTTCTTC. This codes for CASSRSGLAGGKNNEQFF.

The chain couples TRBV6-6 to TRBJ2-3; TRBD2 matches 10 bases. This CDR3 is built from 16 residues. Germline V gene lookup returns CDR1 MNHNY and CDR2 SVGAGI (reference sequence). V was pared by 4 bases and J by 0 bases, with 4 bases of the junction left unmatched. The CDR3 region has the DNA TGTGCCAGCAGTTTAGCGGGGGGCCTCAGCACAGATACGCAGTATTTT. Its translation is CASSLAGGLSTDTQYF.

The chain employs TRBV27 and TRBJ2-7; D unclear. There are 15 residues in the CDR3. V was clipped by 4 bases and J by 3 bases, with 16 bases between them. The germline gives CDR1 MNHEY, CDR2 SMNVEV (reference sequence). The CDR3 sequence is CASSSPPVGRYEQYF. CDR3 DNA: TGTGCCAGCAGTTCACCCCCGGTAGGACGCTACGAGCAGTACTTC.

The chain links TRBV7-9 to TRBJ1-4; possibly TRBD1 for D (5 bases). CDR3 length: 15 amino acids. V lost 3 bases and J 0 bases, leaving 8 bases between the germline ends. Germline V lookup: CDR1 SEHNR, CDR2 FQNEAQ (reference sequence). CDR3 sequence (DNA): TGTGCCAGCAGCTTGGGGGGGACAACTAATGAAAAACTGTTTTTT. Its protein product is CASSLGGTTNEKLFF.

V and J are TRBV12-5 and TRBJ1-2, with D maybe TRBD1 (6 bases). Per germline, CDR1 LGHNT and CDR2 FRNRAP. The CDR3 spans 15 residues. V was pared by 5 bases and J by 2 bases, with 15 bases between. The CDR3 here is CASGQQGLPNYGYTF. For the CDR3, the DNA is TGTGCTAGTGGTCAACAGGGACTACCCAACTATGGCTACACCTTC.

V gene TRBV10-1 combines with J gene TRBJ1-1; D is uncertain. This CDR3 is 14 amino acids long. V was pared by 0 bases and J by 7 bases, with 12 bases between. CDR1 WNHNN and CDR2 SYGVQD come from the germline V gene (reference sequence). The CDR3 nucleotides are TGCGCCAGCAGTGAGTCCGCAGCTCCCCGTGAAGCTTTCTTT. This gives the protein CASSESAAPREAFF.

The chain combines TRBV6-5 with TRBJ1-4; 8 nucleotides align to TRBD1. Germline trimming cut 2 bases from V and 3 bases from J; bases unmatched to any gene: 2. The CDR3 is made up of 15 amino acids. The V gene's germline CDR1 is MNHEY and CDR2 SVGAGI. CDR3 protein: CASSYMDRANEKLFF. In nucleotides, the CDR3 is TGTGCCAGCAGTTACATGGACAGGGCTAATGAAAAACTGTTTTTT.

The V gene is TRBV30, the J gene TRBJ1-4; 10 nucleotides align to TRBD1. With V trimmed by 0 bases and J by 9 bases, 1 base remained unmatched. CDR1 and CDR2 (germline): GTSNPN, SVGIG (reference sequence). This CDR3 contains 13 residues. CDR3 bases: TGTGCCTGGAGTGTGGGACAGGGGAAAAAACTGTTTTTT. Translating gives CAWSVGQGKKLFF. The full variable domain, in which reference TRBV30 and TRBJ1-4 provide the parts outside the CDR3, is SQTIHQWPATLVQPVGSPLSLECTVEGTSNPNLYWYRQAAGRGLQLLFYSVGIGQISSEVPQNLSASRPQDRQFILSSKKLLLSDSGFYLCAWSVGQGKKLFFGSGTQLSVL.

The chain joins TRBV2 to TRBJ1-2; D unresolved. The CDR3 is 13 amino acids. Looked up from germline, CDR1 is SNHLY and CDR2 is FYNNEI. The V end was cut by 5 bases, the J end by 8 bases, with 15 bases between. CDR3 nucleotides: TGTGCCAGCAGTCAAGACACCGCCGGAGGCTACACCTTC. Its translation is CASSQDTAGGYTF.